A selection of T cell receptor beta chains follows, all from one sample in a study of blood T cell repertoires in COVID-19. TCRdb's table, derived via immunoSEQ multiplex PCR, lists solely in-frame clones and lacks some. Of about 190,000 clones listed, 75% to 90% are singletons. Sequenced input: peripheral blood. The receptor set was obtained from a woman in her forties with acute or convalescent COVID-19. Each CDR3 is given with its conserved first and last residue. The order of the fields is CDR3 protein, CDR3 DNA, D gene, clone size, V gene, J gene. The D gene is left open where the match is weak. Rows give clone size only sometimes, using once, few, many, or a class for an expanded clone.

CDR3: CASSLGLAGPDTQYF; DNA: TGTGCTAGCAGCTTAGGACTAGCGGGACCCGATACGCAGTATTTT; D: TRBD2; size: -; V: TRBV7-7; J: TRBJ2-3
CDR3: CASSLDTTYEQYF; DNA: TGTGCCAGCAGCTTGGACACCACCTACGAGCAGTACTTC; D: -; size: few; V: TRBV5-4; J: TRBJ2-7
CDR3: CASSLSGGGEQYF; DNA: TGTGCCAGCAGTTTGAGTGGGGGAGGCGAGCAGTACTTC; D: -; size: -; V: TRBV12-3/TRBV12-4; J: TRBJ2-7
CDR3: CASGDSSYEQYF; DNA: TGTGCCAGTGGGGACAGTTCCTACGAGCAGTACTTC; D: TRBD1; size: -; V: TRBV28; J: TRBJ2-7
CDR3: CASSSPRSTSYEQYF; DNA: TGTGCCAGCAGCTCGCCTAGGTCGACTAGCTACGAGCAGTACTTC; D: -; size: -; V: TRBV7-9; J: TRBJ2-7
CDR3: CASSPKRTGGNIQYF; DNA: TGTGCCAGCAGTCCAAAACGGACAGGGGGGAACATTCAGTACTTC; D: TRBD1; size: once; V: TRBV6-2/TRBV6-3; J: TRBJ2-4
CDR3: CASAGSNEKLFF; DNA: TGTGCCAGCGCGGGGTCTAATGAAAAACTGTTTTTT; D: -; size: -; V: TRBV21-1; J: TRBJ1-4
CDR3: CASSLSQGDEQYF; DNA: TGTGCCAGCAGTTTATCCCAGGGGGACGAGCAGTACTTC; D: TRBD1; size: few; V: TRBV28; J: TRBJ2-7
CDR3: CSAGPSYEQYF; DNA: TGCAGTGCTGGGCCCTCCTACGAGCAGTACTTC; D: -; size: once; V: TRBV20-1; J: TRBJ2-7
CDR3: CASSQAGLTLVSTDTQYF; DNA: TGCGCCAGCAGCCAAGCGGGACTAACTTTGGTTAGCACAGATACGCAGTATTTT; D: TRBD2; size: -; V: TRBV4-1; J: TRBJ2-3
CDR3: CASGQGALTNIQYF; DNA: TGTGCCAGCGGTCAGGGGGCTCTTACCAACATTCAGTACTTC; D: TRBD1; size: -; V: TRBV7-9; J: TRBJ2-4
CDR3: CASSQVAGRRNTEAFF; DNA: TGCGCCAGCAGCCAAGTGGCAGGGAGGAGGAACACTGAAGCTTTCTTT; D: -; size: -; V: TRBV4-1; J: TRBJ1-1
CDR3: CATSVVAGGRDEQYF; DNA: TGTGCCACCAGTGTTGTCGCGGGAGGGAGGGACGAGCAGTACTTC; D: TRBD2; size: -; V: TRBV24-1; J: TRBJ2-7
CDR3: CASSFEGDYNSPLHF; DNA: TGTGCCAGCAGTTTCGAGGGGGACTATAATTCACCCCTCCACTTT; D: -; size: -; V: TRBV28; J: TRBJ1-6
CDR3: CASSLRSTGELFF; DNA: TGCGCCAGCAGTCTCCGGAGCACCGGGGAGCTGTTTTTT; D: -; size: -; V: TRBV10-1; J: TRBJ2-2
CDR3: CASSSPRVGNTEAFF; DNA: TGTGCCAGCAGTTCTCCCAGGGTTGGGAACACTGAAGCTTTCTTT; D: -; size: -; V: TRBV6-5; J: TRBJ1-1
CDR3: CASSYRDIPSYEQYF; DNA: TGTGCCAGCAGCTACCGGGACATACCCTCCTACGAGCAGTACTTC; D: -; size: -; V: TRBV6-5; J: TRBJ2-7
CDR3: CASKRQGVTEAFF; DNA: TGTGCCAGCAAGAGACAGGGTGTGACTGAAGCTTTCTTT; D: TRBD1; size: -; V: TRBV6-5; J: TRBJ1-1
CDR3: CASSKQGRDQPQHF; DNA: TGTGCCAGCAGTAAACAGGGAAGGGATCAGCCCCAGCATTTT; D: -; size: -; V: TRBV6-5; J: TRBJ1-5
CDR3: CASSQDMASQGIEQYF; DNA: TGTGCCAGCAGCCAAGATATGGCTTCTCAGGGCATCGAGCAGTACTTC; D: -; size: -; V: TRBV4-2; J: TRBJ2-7
CDR3: CASSPLGGSNYGYTF; DNA: TGTGCCAGCAGCCCCCTTGGAGGATCTAACTATGGCTACACCTTC; D: -; size: -; V: TRBV7-9; J: TRBJ1-2
CDR3: CASSLSLGVQETQYF; DNA: TGCGCCAGCAGCTTAAGTTTAGGGGTACAAGAGACCCAGTACTTC; D: -; size: -; V: TRBV5-1; J: TRBJ2-5
CDR3: CASSPSGDTDTQYF; DNA: TGTGCCAGCTCACCCAGCGGGGACACAGATACGCAGTATTTT; D: TRBD2; size: -; V: TRBV18; J: TRBJ2-3
CDR3: CASSLEAGRQETQYF; DNA: TGCGCCAGCAGCTTGGAGGCAGGGCGCCAAGAGACCCAGTACTTC; D: -; size: -; V: TRBV5-1; J: TRBJ2-5
CDR3: CASSIITGDPAFF; DNA: TGTGCCAGCAGCATTATTACAGGGGACCCAGCTTTCTTT; D: TRBD1; size: few; V: TRBV2; J: TRBJ1-1
CDR3: CASRPPGAIGSPLHF; DNA: TGTGCCAGCAGGCCCCCAGGGGCCATTGGTTCACCCCTCCACTTT; D: -; size: -; V: TRBV6-5; J: TRBJ1-6
CDR3: CASSFRLAEVGLSSTDTQYF; DNA: TGTGCCAGCAGCTTCCGACTAGCGGAGGTGGGATTATCAAGCACAGATACGCAGTATTTT; D: TRBD2; size: -; V: TRBV13; J: TRBJ2-3
CDR3: CASSPQGDQPQHF; DNA: TGTGCCAGCAGCCCCCAGGGCGATCAGCCCCAGCATTTT; D: -; size: -; V: TRBV7-2; J: TRBJ1-5
CDR3: CASSYTAHLGAEQYF; DNA: TGTGCCAGCAGCTACACCGCACACCTGGGGGCCGAGCAGTACTTC; D: -; size: -; V: TRBV11-2; J: TRBJ2-7
CDR3: CASSLEGQPLHF; DNA: TGTGCCAGCAGTTTAGAAGGACAACCCCTCCACTTT; D: -; size: few; V: TRBV12-3/TRBV12-4; J: TRBJ1-6
CDR3: CASSQTGWRGYTF; DNA: TGTGCCAGCAGCCAGACAGGGTGGCGCGGCTACACCTTC; D: TRBD1; size: -; V: TRBV2; J: TRBJ1-2
CDR3: CASSQASGTQYF; DNA: TGTGCCAGCAGCCAAGCTTCAGGGACCCAGTACTTC; D: -; size: -; V: TRBV3-1/TRBV3-2; J: TRBJ2-5
CDR3: CASRSQRGTEAFF; DNA: TGTGCCAGCAGGTCTCAACGGGGGACTGAAGCTTTCTTT; D: -; size: -; V: TRBV28; J: TRBJ1-1
CDR3: CASGGQGYEQYF; DNA: TGTGCCAGCGGGGGACAAGGGTACGAGCAGTACTTC; D: -; size: -; V: TRBV2; J: TRBJ2-7
CDR3: CASSFQMAGSAFF; DNA: TGTGCCAGCAGCTTCCAGATGGCGGGGTCGGCTTTCTTT; D: -; size: -; V: TRBV11-2; J: TRBJ1-1
CDR3: CASSPRGGRGSYEQYF; DNA: TGCGCCAGCAGCCCAAGGGGGGGGCGGGGTAGCTACGAGCAGTACTTC; D: -; size: -; V: TRBV5-1; J: TRBJ2-7
CDR3: CASSQAESSYNEQFF; DNA: TGTGCCAGCAGCCAAGCGGAGAGCTCCTACAATGAGCAGTTCTTC; D: -; size: -; V: TRBV4-2; J: TRBJ2-1
CDR3: CASSFGTDYEQYF; DNA: TGTGCCAGCAGCTTTGGGACAGACTACGAGCAGTACTTC; D: TRBD1; size: -; V: TRBV5-5; J: TRBJ2-7
CDR3: CASSQGSSYNSPLHF; DNA: TGCGCCAGCAGCCAAGGGAGCTCCTATAATTCACCCCTCCACTTT; D: -; size: -; V: TRBV4-1; J: TRBJ1-6
CDR3: CASSPRGGERQPQHF; DNA: TGTGCCAGCAGCCCACGGGGGGGGGAGAGGCAGCCCCAGCATTTT; D: -; size: -; V: TRBV7-9; J: TRBJ1-5
CDR3: CASSSQGVKLYGYTF; DNA: TGTGCCAGCAGCTCACAGGGGGTTAAACTCTATGGCTACACCTTC; D: TRBD1; size: -; V: TRBV13; J: TRBJ1-2
CDR3: CASSQLAGGYNEQFF; DNA: TGTGCCAGCAGCCAACTAGCGGGGGGGTACAATGAGCAGTTCTTC; D: TRBD2; size: -; V: TRBV14; J: TRBJ2-1
CDR3: CAWSRLRGTEAFF; DNA: TGTGCCTGGAGCCGCCTCAGGGGCACTGAAGCTTTCTTT; D: -; size: -; V: TRBV30; J: TRBJ1-1
CDR3: CASSPLSYEQYF; DNA: TGTGCCAGCAGCCCACTGTCCTACGAGCAGTACTTC; D: -; size: -; V: TRBV7-2; J: TRBJ2-7
CDR3: CASSLGPSGNNEQFF; DNA: TGCGCCAGCAGCTTGGGGCCTAGCGGGAACAATGAGCAGTTCTTC; D: TRBD2; size: -; V: TRBV5-1; J: TRBJ2-1
CDR3: CSVVGGGATGYTF; DNA: TGCAGCGTTGTTGGGGGGGGTGCAACGGGCTACACCTTC; D: -; size: -; V: TRBV29-1; J: TRBJ1-2
CDR3: CASRPSGGGLYTDTQYF; DNA: TGTGCCAGCAGGCCTAGCGGGGGGGGTTTGTACACAGATACGCAGTATTTT; D: TRBD2; size: -; V: TRBV2; J: TRBJ2-3
CDR3: CASSPGAGETQYF; DNA: TGTGCCAGCTCACCGGGGGCGGGAGAGACCCAGTACTTC; D: -; size: -; V: TRBV18; J: TRBJ2-5
CDR3: CASTRTGQNEKLFF; DNA: TGTGCCAGCACGAGGACAGGTCAGAATGAAAAACTGTTTTTT; D: TRBD1; size: -; V: TRBV5-4; J: TRBJ1-4
CDR3: CARGAGKCEQYF; DNA: TGCGCCAGGGGGGCGGGTAAGTGCGAGCAGTACTTC; D: -; size: -; V: TRBV10-1; J: TRBJ2-7
CDR3: CASSQVAGSYEQYF; DNA: TGTGCCAGCAGCCAAGTAGCGGGCTCCTACGAGCAGTACTTC; D: TRBD2; size: once; V: TRBV4-2; J: TRBJ2-7
CDR3: CASSPSRGNHYGYTF; DNA: TGTGCCAGCTCGCCTTCGAGGGGGAATCACTATGGCTACACCTTC; D: -; size: -; V: TRBV18; J: TRBJ1-2
CDR3: CASSQQSNEQFF; DNA: TGTGCCAGCAGTCAACAGTCGAATGAGCAGTTCTTC; D: -; size: -; V: TRBV28; J: TRBJ2-1
CDR3: CASSSFLPPGNQPQHF; DNA: TGTGCCAGCAGTTCCTTTCTTCCCCCGGGCAATCAGCCCCAGCATTTT; D: -; size: -; V: TRBV27; J: TRBJ1-5
CDR3: CASSRLRNQPQHF; DNA: TGTGCCAGCTCACGGCTCAGAAATCAGCCCCAGCATTTT; D: -; size: -; V: TRBV18; J: TRBJ1-5